Listed below are T cell receptor beta chains from one sample, sequenced in a study of OX40 agonist ivuxolimab in advanced cancers. Using immunoSEQ multiplex PCR, the repertoire was profiled, and TCRdb retains in-frame clones only, with some absent. The repertoire includes 95,000 to 100,000 clones, about 80% of them detected once, and more than 1.2% sits in the top ten. The specimen was CD4+ or CD8+ T cells sorted from blood, collected in a trial of the OX40 agonist ivuxolimab. The receptors here all came from an adult with an advanced solid tumor such as melanoma, head and neck, liver or kidney cancer. Each CDR3 is given with its conserved first and last residue. The order of the fields is J gene, V gene, CDR3 protein.

TRBJ2-2 TRBV27 CASSFRDRGATGELFF
TRBJ2-7 TRBV29-1 CSVLRSSGVYEQYF
TRBJ2-2 TRBV7-2 CASSYGTSHTGELFF
TRBJ1-5 TRBV28 CASSLDGGKVWQPQHF
TRBJ2-7 TRBV30 CAWRTGGYEQYF
TRBJ1-5 TRBV6-5 CASSPRTANQPQHF
TRBJ1-1 TRBV4-1 CASSQGGKNPEAFF
TRBJ2-7 TRBV5-1 CASRTLSGSYEQYF
TRBJ2-2 TRBV9 CASSVGWNTGELFF
TRBJ1-1 TRBV7-2 CASSLSGSTEAFF
TRBJ1-6 TRBV19 CASSITSEGGSPLHF
TRBJ1-5 TRBV7-8 CASSARVGTARQPQHF
TRBJ2-1 TRBV27 CASSRRDTRYNEQFF
TRBJ1-1 TRBV7-9 CASTQISGNTEAFF
TRBJ2-7 TRBV30 CAWSGTGQGRSYEQYF
TRBJ1-2 TRBV5-1 CASSFRPQGGLRYGYTF
TRBJ1-2 TRBV27 CASSLQGNYGYTF
TRBJ2-1 TRBV27 CASSPIAGVTEQFF
TRBJ2-7 TRBV7-2 CASSLGWGRRHEQYF
TRBJ2-4 TRBV4-2 CASSQEGPRNIQYF
TRBJ2-6 TRBV27 CASSSDRGDFLFSGANVLTF
TRBJ2-5 TRBV18 CASSPGLGETQYF